The 27 T cell receptor beta chains listed next were all sequenced from one sample in a study of cytomegalovirus exposure and HLA in healthy donors. PCR was performed using 60 Vbeta and 13 Jbeta primers. The protocol was immunoSEQ multiplex PCR, while the TCRdb copy is restricted to in-frame clones and leaves out a portion. The sample data list tens of thousands of clones. Specimen: PBMCs. These receptors were taken from a female donor in good health and CMV-seropositive.

This chain uses TRBV5-1 with TRBJ2-1, with TRBD1 matching over 9 bases. Germline loops: CDR1 SGHRS, CDR2 YFSETQ. The V gene end was trimmed by 3 bases and the J gene end by 8 bases; junction bases not matched to a gene: 6. This CDR3 spans 14 amino acids. CDR3 residues: CASSWDRVLDEQFF. In nucleotides, the CDR3 is TGCGCCAGCAGCTGGGACAGGGTATTGGATGAGCAGTTCTTC. The variable domain in full, completed from reference TRBV5-1 and TRBJ2-1, reads KAGVTQTPRYLIKTRGQQVTLSCSPISGHRSVSWYQQTPGQGLQFLFEYFSETQRNKGNFPGRFSGRQFSNSRSEMNVSTLELGDSALYLCASSWDRVLDEQFFGPGTRLTVL.

CDR3 protein: CASSSLDRLNSPLHF. The CDR3 nucleotides are TGCGCCAGCAGCTCTCTTGACAGGCTCAATTCACCCCTCCACTTT. The rearrangement uses TRBV5-1 and TRBJ1-6, with D perhaps matching TRBD1 (6 bases). CDR3 length: 15 residues. The ends were cut back, 3 bases at V and 7 bases at J, with 14 bases in the middle. Germline assignment: CDR1 SGHRS and CDR2 YFSETQ.

The chain recombines TRBV7-9 with TRBJ2-2, with 8 bases matching TRBD1. The V gene's germline CDR1 is SEHNR and CDR2 FQNEAQ (reference sequence). The V and J ends lost 3 bases and 6 bases, in that order; junction bases with no gene match: 6. The CDR3 sequence is 15 residues long. The CDR3 spells CASSFGQGVPGELFF. The CDR3 nucleotides are TGTGCCAGCAGCTTTGGACAGGGTGTCCCCGGGGAGCTGTTTTTT.

This chain joins TRBV7-9 and TRBJ2-7, with D perhaps matching TRBD1 (5 bases). V was cut by 5 bases and J by 5 bases, with 13 bases left in between. The CDR3 covers 13 residues. CDR1 and CDR2 (germline): SEHNR, FQNEAQ (reference sequence). CDR3 sequence: CASSLRDAHEQYF. In nucleotides, the CDR3 is TGTGCCAGCAGCCTCAGGGATGCACACGAGCAGTACTTC. Full variable domain (missing parts from reference TRBV7-9 and TRBJ2-7): DTGVSQNPRHKITKRGQNVTFRCDPISEHNRLYWYRQTLGQGPEFLTYFQNEAQLEKSRLLSDRFSAERPKGSFSTLEIQRTEQGDSAMYLCASSLRDAHEQYFGPGTRLTVT.

The J gene is TRBJ2-7, the V gene TRBV6-5; 8 nucleotides line up with TRBD2. The V and J ends lost 4 bases and 3 bases, in that order; junction bases with no gene match: 8. Germline V gives CDR1 MNHEY, CDR2 SVGAGI. CDR3 length equals 15 residues. CDR3 in DNA: TGTGCCAGCAGTTCCAACGGGGGGGTAGGCTACGAGCAGTACTTC. It yields the protein CASSSNGGVGYEQYF.

J is TRBJ2-1 and V is TRBV14; no reliable D call. The V end lost 2 bases, the J end lost 10 bases, and 15 bases lay between the germline ends. The germline V gene encodes CDR1 SGHDN and CDR2 FVKESK. This CDR3 spans 14 amino acids. The CDR3 coding sequence is TGTGCCAGCAGCCAAACCTATGAGTTGGGCGAGCAGTTCTTC. Its translation is CASSQTYELGEQFF.

The rearrangement joins TRBV5-1 to TRBJ2-1, with D tentatively TRBD1 (7 bases). Germline CDR1 SGHRS, CDR2 YFSETQ. The CDR3 covers 14 residues. Trimming took 5 bases from V and 5 from J, leaving 14 bases between them. The chain's CDR3 is CASRGGTDNNEQFF. The CDR3, as DNA: TGCGCCAGCAGGGGCGGGACAGATAACAATGAGCAGTTCTTC.

The chain couples TRBV10-3 to TRBJ2-7, with D unresolved. The V and J ends lost 11 bases and 0 bases respectively, with 14 bases between them. This CDR3 has 13 residues. Germline CDR1 ENHRY, CDR2 SYGVKD. In nucleotides, the CDR3 is TGTGCCGTCCAGCTAGGTAGCTCCTACGAGCAGTACTTC. This gives the protein CAVQLGSSYEQYF.

The chain has TRBV19 and TRBJ2-5, with 15 bases that match TRBD2. Germline CDR1 is LNHDA and CDR2 is SQIVND (reference sequence). The ends lost 4 bases at V and 4 bases at J; junction bases unmatched: 1. The CDR3 is 15 residues long. The CDR3 nucleotides are TGTGCCAGTAGTACGGGACTAGCGGGAGGAGAGACCCAGTACTTC. It specifies CASSTGLAGGETQYF.

The CDR3 coding sequence is TGTGCCAGCAGGGTAACAGGCCAGCTTAATCAGCCCCAGCATTTT. This gives the protein CASRVTGQLNQPQHF. The genes are TRBV6-1 and TRBJ1-5, with D maybe TRBD1 (5 bases). This CDR3 has 15 amino acids. V gave up 6 bases and J gave up 4 bases, with 16 bases separating them. In germline, CDR1 is MNHNS, CDR2 SASEGT.

This sequence joins TRBV18 and TRBJ2-2; a possible D gene is TRBD1 (5 bases). CDR1 KGHSH and CDR2 LQKENI come from the germline V gene. CDR3 length equals 15 residues. Trimming removed 7 bases from V and 1 base from J, with 13 bases in between. The CDR3 nucleotides read TGTGCCAGCTTGGAACAGGACGTGAACACCGGGGAGCTGTTTTTT. This sequence encodes CASLEQDVNTGELFF.

The chain combines TRBV5-1 with TRBJ2-5, with TRBD2 as a possible D gene (6 bases). V was cut by 3 bases and J by 6 bases, with 21 bases left in between. There are 16 residues in the CDR3. Germline values: CDR1 SGHRS, CDR2 YFSETQ. The chain's CDR3 is CASSYTSMSGLQTQYF. In DNA form, the CDR3 reads TGCGCCAGCAGCTATACCTCGATGAGCGGGTTACAGACCCAGTACTTC.

This rearrangement joins TRBV5-1 to TRBJ1-2; TRBD1 matches 9 bases. Germline trimming cut 2 bases from V and 7 bases from J; bases unmatched to any gene: 3. This CDR3 has 13 residues. The germline gives CDR1 SGHRS, CDR2 YFSETQ. The CDR3 nucleotides are TGCGCCAGCAGCTTACAGGGGGCGAGTGGCTACACCTTC. Translating gives CASSLQGASGYTF.

This chain uses TRBV5-1 with TRBJ1-2; D unclear. Deletions cut 2 bases from V and 8 bases from J, with 16 bases between. From germline, CDR1 is SGHRS and CDR2 YFSETQ. The CDR3 sequence is 14 residues long. The CDR3 is CASSFLARREGYTF. The CDR3 DNA is TGCGCCAGCAGCTTCCTTGCCCGGAGGGAAGGCTACACCTTC.

V usage is TRBV6-5 and J usage is TRBJ1-2; D remains ambiguous. In germline, CDR1 is MNHEY, CDR2 SVGAGI. The CDR3 extends over 14 amino acids. The V end was cut by 1 base, the J end by 1 base, with 7 bases between. CDR3 loop: CASSYYGNNYGYTF. CDR3 DNA sequence: TGTGCCAGCAGTTACTACGGGAATAACTATGGCTACACCTTC.

The rearrangement links TRBV4-1 to TRBJ2-7, with 14 bases matching TRBD2. The CDR3 extends over 16 amino acids. Germline CDR1 is MGHRA and CDR2 is YSYEKL. Germline trimming cut 2 bases from V and 3 bases from J; bases unmatched to any gene: 3. CDR3: CASSQIGTSGGYEQYF. CDR3 coding DNA: TGCGCCAGCAGCCAAATTGGGACTAGCGGGGGCTACGAGCAGTACTTC.

The rearrangement joins TRBV18 to TRBJ1-2; 9 positions match TRBD1. V lost 4 bases, J lost 6 bases, and 6 bases stayed unmatched. Per germline, CDR1 KGHSH and CDR2 LQKENI. The CDR3 length is 14 residues. The CDR3 DNA follows: TGTGCCAGCTCACAAGGACAGGGGAGGAATGGCTACACCTTC. Amino acid sequence: CASSQGQGRNGYTF.

J is TRBJ2-7 and V is TRBV5-7; 7 bases fit TRBD1. TRBV5-7 is annotated as an ORF whose role is uncertain. After removal of 3 bases from V and 2 bases from J, the junction contained 8 bases not matched to a gene. This CDR3 comprises 15 residues. CDR3 nucleotide sequence: TGTGCCAGCAGCTCTCAGGGGGACGTTACCTACGAGCAGTACTTC. Translation gives CASSSQGDVTYEQYF.

This sequence joins TRBV11-2 and TRBJ2-1, with a tentative D call TRBD2 (6 bases). V lost 2 bases, J lost 0 bases, and 8 bases lay in between. The CDR3 totals 15 residues. Germline CDR1 reads SGHAT; CDR2 reads FQNNGV. DNA of the CDR3: TGTGCCAGCAGCTTAAGTAGCGGCTCCTACAATGAGCAGTTCTTC. Its protein product is CASSLSSGSYNEQFF.

Of note for this clone: An end of the junction differs from the germline gene, which may be a read error. The genes are TRBV9 and TRBJ2-3; TRBD1 might be the D (8 bases). This CDR3 is built from 14 residues. Germline V lookup: CDR1 SGDLS, CDR2 YYNGEE. The CDR3 region is CASSVVGGTGTQYF. CDR3 coding DNA: TGTGCCAGCAGCGTAGTCGGGGGGACAGGTACGCAGTATTTT.

This chain connects TRBV27 to TRBJ2-7, with 7 bases identical to TRBD1. Germline lookup yields CDR1 MNHEY and CDR2 SMNVEV (reference sequence). The CDR3 loop spans 17 amino acids. Trimming removed 8 bases from V and 2 bases from J; junction bases left unmatched: 18. CDR3 loop: CASSPFKGTEIPYEQYF. The CDR3 bases are TGTGCCAGCTCCCCCTTTAAGGGGACAGAGATCCCCTACGAGCAGTACTTC.

The rearrangement joins TRBV10-3 to TRBJ1-2, with TRBD1 matching 8 bases. The germline gives CDR1 ENHRY, CDR2 SYGVKD. Germline trimming cut 6 bases from V and 2 bases from J; bases unmatched to any gene: 5. CDR3 length equals 14 residues. In DNA, the CDR3 is TGTGCCATCAGGCGGACAGGGCCGAACTATGGCTACACCTTC. Encoded protein: CAIRRTGPNYGYTF.

V is TRBV6-5 and J is TRBJ1-4; 9 positions agree with TRBD1. The V gene's germline CDR1 is MNHEY and CDR2 SVGAGI. The CDR3 totals 14 residues. J gave up 6 bases and V 5 bases, and 4 bases lay outside the gene matches. CDR3 coding DNA: TGTGCCAGCAGTCTGGGACAGGGCTATGAAAAACTGTTTTTT. It encodes CASSLGQGYEKLFF.

The rearrangement links TRBV29-1 to TRBJ2-1, with 11 nucleotides matching TRBD2. CDR3 length: 14 amino acids. With 6 bases clipped from V and 5 bases from J, the junction kept 6 bases outside the gene matches. Germline CDR1 SQVTM, CDR2 ANQGSEA. The CDR3 DNA reads as TGCAGCGTGGGTACTAGCGGGAGTCACAATGAGCAGTTCTTC. This codes for CSVGTSGSHNEQFF.

Turning to this clone: Other DNA variants within this sample encode the same CDR3. This chain joins TRBV4-2 and TRBJ1-6, with a weak D call TRBD1 (5 bases). Germline-derived CDR1 and CDR2 are LGHNA and YNFKEQ. Trimming cost V 0 bases and J 9 bases, with 15 bases left between them. CDR3 length: 16 amino acids. CDR3 amino acids: CASSQDQGRASSPLHF. CDR3 sequence (DNA): TGTGCCAGCAGCCAAGACCAGGGCCGAGCGAGTTCACCCCTCCACTTT.

The V call is TRBV7-9, the J call TRBJ2-7; TRBD2 matches 8 bases. From germline, CDR1 is SEHNR and CDR2 FQNEAQ (reference sequence). After removal of 5 bases from V and 6 bases from J, the junction contained 9 bases not matched to a gene. This CDR3 has 14 amino acids. CDR3: CASSLRGGVAEQYF. The CDR3 DNA is TGTGCCAGCAGCCTTCGGGGGGGAGTAGCCGAGCAGTACTTC.

The chain has TRBV7-2 and TRBJ2-7, with TRBD2 matching over 9 bases. Germline V gene sequence: CDR1 SGHTA, CDR2 FQGNSA. CDR3 size: 15 residues. With 5 bases clipped from V and 7 bases from J, the junction kept 12 bases outside the gene matches. The CDR3 sequence is CASSGGGGPSWEQYF. The CDR3, as DNA: TGTGCCAGCAGCGGCGGGGGGGGCCCCTCATGGGAGCAGTACTTC. The full variable domain, in which reference TRBV7-2 and TRBJ2-7 provide the parts outside the CDR3, is GAGVSQSPSNKVTEKGKDVELRCDPISGHTALYWYRQSLGQGLEFLIYFQGNSAPDKSGLPSDRFSAERTGGSVSTLTIQRTQQEDSAVYLCASSGGGGPSWEQYFGPGTRLTVT.